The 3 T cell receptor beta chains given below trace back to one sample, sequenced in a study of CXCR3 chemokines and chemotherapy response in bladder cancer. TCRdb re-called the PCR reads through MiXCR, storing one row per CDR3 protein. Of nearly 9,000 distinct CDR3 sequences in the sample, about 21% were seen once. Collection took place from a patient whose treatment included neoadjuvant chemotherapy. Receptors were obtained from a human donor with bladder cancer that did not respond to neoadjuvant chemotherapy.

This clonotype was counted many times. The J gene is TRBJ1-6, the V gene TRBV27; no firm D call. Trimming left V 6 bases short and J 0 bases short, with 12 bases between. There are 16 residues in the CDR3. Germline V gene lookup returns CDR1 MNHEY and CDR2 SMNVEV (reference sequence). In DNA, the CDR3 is TGTGCCAGCAGCGAACGCGGTTACTCCTATAATTCACCCCTCCACTTT. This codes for CASSERGYSYNSPLHF.

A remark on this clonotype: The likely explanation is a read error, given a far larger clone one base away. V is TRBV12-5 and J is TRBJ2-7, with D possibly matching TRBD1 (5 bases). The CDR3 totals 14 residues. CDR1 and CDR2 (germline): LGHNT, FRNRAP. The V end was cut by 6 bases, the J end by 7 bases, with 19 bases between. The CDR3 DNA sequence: TGTGCTAGTGGCCTGGGTCAGGGTCACAATGAGCAGTACTTC. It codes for CASGLGQGHNEQYF. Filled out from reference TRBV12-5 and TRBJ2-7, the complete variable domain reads DARVTQTPRHKVTEMGQEVTMRCQPILGHNTVFWYRQTMMQGLELLAYFRNRAPLDDSGMPKDRFSAEMPDATLATLKIQPSEPRDSAVYFCASGLGQGHNEQYFGPGTRLTVT.

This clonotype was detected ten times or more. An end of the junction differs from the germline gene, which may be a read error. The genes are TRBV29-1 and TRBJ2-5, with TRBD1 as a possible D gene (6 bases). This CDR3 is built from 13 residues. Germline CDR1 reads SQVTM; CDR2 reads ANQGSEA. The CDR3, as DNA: TGCAGCTTTGACAGGACCTCACAAGAGACCCAGTACTTC. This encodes CSFDRTSQETQYF.